The 3 T cell receptor beta chains below were found in one sample sequenced in a study of cytomegalovirus exposure and HLA in healthy donors. Amplification used 60 Vbeta primers and 13 Jbeta primers. Method: immunoSEQ multiplex PCR; TCRdb's copy keeps in-frame clones and lacks some. The table lists over 100,000 clones, about four fifths of them singletons. The sample taken for sequencing was PBMCs. These TCRs come from a man aged 25-40 years in good health and CMV-seronegative.

The rearrangement uses TRBV5-1 and TRBJ1-1; D is possibly TRBD1 (5 bases). V was pared by 3 bases and J by 6 bases, with 18 bases between. The CDR3 spans 15 residues. Germline CDR1 and CDR2: SGHRS and YFSETQ. The CDR3 region is CASSSAGSLGAEAFF. In nucleotides, the CDR3 is TGCGCCAGCAGCTCGGCAGGGTCCCTAGGCGCTGAAGCTTTCTTT.

This chain uses TRBV2 with TRBJ2-2, with 10 bases fitting TRBD2. J lost 7 bases, V lost 4 bases, and 6 bases had no gene match. CDR1 and CDR2 (germline): SNHLY, FYNNEI. This CDR3 spans 15 amino acids. CDR3 sequence reads: CASSGEREGNGELFF. As DNA, the CDR3 is TGTGCCAGCAGTGGCGAGCGGGAGGGGAACGGGGAGCTGTTTTTT.

The chain joins TRBV6-6 to TRBJ1-5; 7 positions match TRBD1. The CDR3 consists of 15 residues. Germline V gene lookup returns CDR1 MNHNY and CDR2 SVGAGI (reference sequence). V lost 7 bases and J lost 0; bases outside the gene matches: 6. The CDR3 sequence is CASNPGTVSNQPQHF. DNA for the CDR3: TGTGCCAGCAATCCCGGGACAGTTAGCAATCAGCCCCAGCATTTT.